Presented here are 26 T cell receptor beta chains from one specimen sequenced in a study of T cells in Graves' hyperthyroidism and ophthalmopathy (dated by TCRdb to 2018 to 2020). To prepare the library, multiplex PCR was applied. Sequencing took place on an Illumina HiSeq 2000. TCR beta CDR3 regions were amplified from RNA transcripts. The first round of RT-PCR for the TCR CDR3 was performed with the HTBI primer set and the Qiagen OneStep RT-PCR kit. TCRdb reprocessed the public reads (quality trimming at Q25 with fastp, clone calling with MiXCR) and kept in-frame beta chains. When rows share a CDR3 protein, they turn into one entry using the most common DNA and genes. The sample data list some 500,000 distinct CDR3 sequences, and roughly 24% of these were observed just once. The top ten clonotypes cover around 11% of the sample. Sequenced input: blood. Receptors were obtained from a woman in her 30s with Graves' ophthalmopathy.

On this clonotype: The junction and the germline gene differ at one end; a read error may be behind it. The chain couples TRBV5-1 to TRBJ2-5; 7 nucleotides agree with TRBD2. Per germline, CDR1 SGHRS and CDR2 YFSETQ. This CDR3 has 16 residues. CDR3 amino acids: CASSCGLDTPQETRYF. The DNA of the CDR3 is TGCGCCAGCAGCTGCGGACTAGATACTCCCCAAGAGACCCGGTACTTC.

This clonotype was picked up a small number of times. A much larger clone is a single base away; this may be a read error. This chain joins TRBV15 and TRBJ2-7, with 9 bases lining up with TRBD2. The CDR3 sequence is 15 residues long. The germline gives CDR1 LNHNV, CDR2 YYDKDF (reference sequence). In nucleotides, the CDR3 is TGTGCCACCAGCAGAGTAGGGCGGGGGGGCTACGGGCAGTACTTC. Translated, it gives CATSRVGRGGYGQYF.

This clonotype was counted ten times or more. The chain joins TRBV4-3 to TRBJ2-2; TRBD1 might be the D (6 bases). The germline V gene has CDR1 LGHNA and CDR2 YSLEER. Deletions cut 4 bases from V and 1 base from J, with 10 bases between. The CDR3 loop spans 15 amino acids. The CDR3 region is CASSRQDENTGELFF. The CDR3 coding sequence is TGCGCCAGCAGCCGACAGGATGAGAACACCGGGGAGCTGTTTTTT.

This chain links TRBV15 with TRBJ1-5; 8 nucleotides line up with TRBD1. The CDR3 runs to 16 residues. CDR1 and CDR2 from the germline V gene are LNHNV and YYDKDF (reference sequence). The V gene end was trimmed by 0 bases and the J gene end by 9 bases; junction bases not matched to a gene: 10. The CDR3 protein is CATSREGQEWGRPQHF. DNA for the CDR3: TGTGCCACCAGCAGAGAGGGACAGGAGTGGGGACGGCCCCAGCATTTT.

J is TRBJ2-7 and V is TRBV6-5; 7 bases are a match to TRBD2. The CDR3 contains 14 residues. V lost 4 bases to trimming and J lost 6 bases; unmatched junction nucleotides: 9. Germline V gene lookup returns CDR1 MNHEY and CDR2 SVGAGI. The chain's CDR3 is CASSLWGGTSEQYF. The CDR3 coding sequence is TGTGCCAGCAGTTTATGGGGGGGGACCTCCGAGCAGTACTTC.

This clonotype was seen repeatedly, ten times or more. The chain joins TRBV6-5 to TRBJ2-7; D not certain. CDR3 length: 11 residues. From germline, CDR1 is MNHEY and CDR2 SVGAGI. The germline V and J ends were trimmed by 5 bases and 6 bases, with 8 bases remaining between them. Here the CDR3 DNA reads TGTGCCAGCAGTACCCCCGGCGAGCAGTACTTC. Its translation is CASSTPGEQYF.

This clonotype was seen ten or more times. The gene calls are TRBV18 and TRBJ2-5; D perhaps matches TRBD1 (6 bases). The V end lost 3 bases, the J end lost 1 base, and 18 bases lay between the germline ends. Germline loops: CDR1 KGHSH, CDR2 LQKENI. CDR3 size: 17 residues. The CDR3 protein is CASSPTDRTATQETQYF. Here the CDR3 DNA reads TGTGCCAGCTCACCGACTGATCGGACAGCCACCCAAGAGACCCAGTACTTC.

This clonotype has ten or more counts. This chain links TRBV28 with TRBJ2-7, with D uncertain. The CDR3 runs 10 residues. Germline V gene sequence: CDR1 MDHEN, CDR2 SYDVKM. Between the trimmed V and J ends, which lost 8 bases and 2 bases, there was a span of 4 bases. Here the CDR3 reads CASGPYEQYF. The DNA of the CDR3 is TGTGCCAGCGGACCCTACGAGCAGTACTTC.

This clonotype came up many times. This rearrangement joins TRBV20-1 to TRBJ1-5; TRBD1 aligns across 8 bases. The V gene end was trimmed by 5 bases and the J gene end by 0 bases; junction bases not matched to a gene: 18. CDR1 is DFQATT, CDR2 SNEGSKA, per germline (reference sequence). The CDR3 totals 19 residues. This CDR3 is CSAPSAGTGVEGSNQPQHF. The CDR3 region has the DNA TGCAGTGCTCCTTCCGCCGGGACAGGAGTCGAAGGTAGCAATCAGCCCCAGCATTTT.

At least ten counts were recorded for this clonotype. The V gene is TRBV19, the J gene TRBJ1-1; 7 bases map to TRBD1. This CDR3 is 15 amino acids long. Germline loops: CDR1 LNHDA, CDR2 SQIVND (reference sequence). V lost 3 bases and J lost 4; bases outside the gene matches: 8. CDR3 DNA sequence: TGTGCCAGTAGTATCTCAGGGGGTGGTGCCACTGAAGCTTTCTTT. It yields the protein CASSISGGGATEAFF.

This clonotype appeared many times. The V gene is TRBV5-5, the J gene TRBJ2-7; D possibly corresponds to TRBD1 (6 bases). The V end was cut by 0 bases, the J end by 2 bases, with 15 bases between. Germline-derived CDR1 and CDR2 are SGHKS and YYEKEE (reference sequence). The CDR3 has 16 residues. CDR3 sequence (DNA): TGTGCCAGCAGCTTGGGGACAGACCTTAGAGCCTACGAGCAGTACTTC. Its translation is CASSLGTDLRAYEQYF.

The chain couples TRBV19 to TRBJ2-2; TRBD1 is a possible D gene (6 bases). Trimming stripped 8 bases from V and 0 bases from J, with 10 bases between. In germline, CDR1 is LNHDA, CDR2 SQIVND (reference sequence). The CDR3 is 14 amino acids. The CDR3 region is CASFNRANTGELFF. CDR3 coding DNA: TGTGCCAGTTTTAACAGGGCGAACACCGGGGAGCTGTTTTTT.

The DNA for the CDR3 is TGTGCCAGCAGCTCAAAACAGGGGAGAAGCAATCAGCCCCAGCATTTT. Protein: CASSSKQGRSNQPQHF. The chain has TRBV6-1 and TRBJ1-5; TRBD1 aligns across 7 bases. The CDR3 is 16 amino acids. The V segment lost 6 bases and the J segment 1 base; nucleotides outside the gene matches: 9. The V gene's germline CDR1 is MNHNS and CDR2 SASEGT.

The chain uses TRBV14 and TRBJ2-5; perhaps TRBD1 as D (5 bases). The V gene lost 5 bases and the J gene lost 1 base, with 14 bases spanning the gap. CDR1 is SGHDN and CDR2 is FVKESK in the germline V gene. The CDR3 has 15 amino acids. CDR3 DNA: TGTGCCAGCAGCAAGGTTATAACAGGCCAAGAGACCCAGTACTTC. Residues: CASSKVITGQETQYF. Using reference TRBV14 and TRBJ2-5 for the parts outside the CDR3, the full variable domain is EAGVTQFPSHSVIEKGQTVTLRCDPISGHDNLYWYRRVMGKEIKFLLHFVKESKQDESGMPNNRFLAERTGGTYSTLKVQPAELEDSGVYFCASSKVITGQETQYFGPGTRLLVL.

This clonotype was counted a few times. V usage is TRBV7-2 and J usage is TRBJ1-1; 7 nucleotides match TRBD1. This CDR3 is 15 amino acids long. With 4 bases clipped from V and 0 bases from J, the junction kept 5 bases outside the gene matches. Germline CDR1 is SGHTA and CDR2 is FQGNSA. The CDR3 reads CASSSSTGVNTEAFF. The CDR3 DNA is TGTGCCAGCAGCTCGAGTACAGGGGTGAACACTGAAGCTTTCTTT.

The chain employs TRBV12-3 or TRBV12-4 and TRBJ2-2, with a tentative D call TRBD1 (5 bases). CDR3 size: 16 residues. Trimming took 2 bases from V and 3 from J, leaving 13 bases between them. In nucleotides, the CDR3 is TGTGCCAGCAGTTTAAGTTTTACAGGAGACACCGGGGAGCTGTTTTTT. As protein: CASSLSFTGDTGELFF.

This clonotype showed up many times. The chain uses TRBV5-1 and TRBJ2-7, with 7 bases identical to TRBD2. This CDR3 region has 14 residues. Trimming took 0 bases from V and 3 from J; bases not matched to a gene: 3. The germline V gene encodes CDR1 SGHRS and CDR2 YFSETQ. CDR3 amino acids: CASSLATSSYEQYF. CDR3 DNA: TGCGCCAGCAGCTTGGCGACTAGCAGCTACGAGCAGTACTTC.

The sample holds many counts of this clonotype. The chain employs TRBV6-5 and TRBJ1-2; no firm D call. Germline-derived CDR1 and CDR2 are MNHEY and SVGAGI. V was pared by 5 bases and J by 4 bases, with 8 bases between. The CDR3 spans 12 residues. The CDR3 DNA sequence: TGTGCCAGCAGTCGGCACATCTATGGCTACACCTTC. Translating it yields CASSRHIYGYTF.

V and J are TRBV18 and TRBJ2-7; weak D call: TRBD1 (6 bases). From germline, CDR1 is KGHSH and CDR2 LQKENI. The CDR3 is made up of 14 amino acids. V lost 3 bases to trimming and J lost 5 bases, with 14 bases between them. The CDR3 is CASSPTPTGHEQYF. In DNA form, the CDR3 reads TGTGCCAGCTCACCTACCCCGACAGGCCACGAGCAGTACTTC.

The chain couples TRBV7-2 to TRBJ2-7, with 8 nucleotides matching TRBD2. The CDR3 is 15 residues long. Germline CDR1 SGHTA, CDR2 FQGNSA. Germline trimming cut 5 bases from V and 2 bases from J; bases unmatched to any gene: 8. The CDR3 DNA follows: TGTGCCAGCAGCCTCTATAGCGGGGACGCCTACGAGCAGTACTTC. Residues: CASSLYSGDAYEQYF. The full variable domain, its missing parts supplied by reference TRBV7-2 and TRBJ2-7, is GAGVSQSPSNKVTEKGKDVELRCDPISGHTALYWYRQSLGQGLEFLIYFQGNSAPDKSGLPSDRFSAERTGGSVSTLTIQRTQQEDSAVYLCASSLYSGDAYEQYFGPGTRLTVT.

The table lists this clonotype with many counts. This chain connects TRBV4-3 to TRBJ2-7; D call uncertain. V lost 0 bases, J lost 0 bases, and 6 bases lay in between. The CDR3 has 14 residues. Germline CDR1 reads LGHNA; CDR2 reads YSLEER. The CDR3 protein is CASSQELSSYEQYF. The CDR3 DNA is TGCGCCAGCAGCCAAGAACTGAGCTCCTACGAGCAGTACTTC.

The chain is built from TRBV10-3 and TRBJ1-1, with 9 bases identical to TRBD1. The CDR3 has 15 amino acids. The trim removed 5 bases at V and 6 bases at J, leaving 10 bases unmatched. Germline V gene data show CDR1 as ENHRY and CDR2 as SYGVKD. The DNA for the CDR3 is TGTGCCATCAGTTCCCTTTCAACAGGGGGCTCTGAAGCTTTCTTT. It encodes CAISSLSTGGSEAFF.

V and J are TRBV19 and TRBJ1-1; D not certain. V lost 7 bases to trimming and J lost 3 bases, with 15 bases between them. The germline V gene encodes CDR1 LNHDA and CDR2 SQIVND (reference sequence). The CDR3 contains 14 residues. The CDR3 bases are TGTGCCAGTACCACGACGGTTGGAGACACTGAAGCTTTCTTT. It yields the protein CASTTTVGDTEAFF.

Many counts were recorded for this clonotype. The chain links TRBV2 to TRBJ2-5; D call uncertain. The V end lost 2 bases, the J end lost 5 bases, and 9 bases lay between the germline ends. CDR3 size: 13 residues. The germline CDR1 and CDR2 sequences are SNHLY and FYNNEI. CDR3 loop: CASSESAGETQYF. CDR3 sequence (DNA): TGTGCCAGCAGTGAAAGTGCTGGGGAGACCCAGTACTTC.

This clonotype was counted at least ten times. CDR3 amino acids: CAWSGARQAFF. The CDR3 coding sequence is TGTGCCTGGAGTGGGGCTCGTCAGGCTTTCTTT. This chain links TRBV30 with TRBJ1-1; D unresolved. Germline values: CDR1 GTSNPN, CDR2 SVGIG (reference sequence). V shed 1 base and J shed 11 bases, with 11 bases lying between them. CDR3 length equals 11 residues.

In its sample, this clonotype was seen many times. J is TRBJ2-7 and V is TRBV11-1; 12 nucleotides match TRBD1. J was trimmed by 5 bases and V by 5 bases; bases with no gene match: 10. The CDR3 is made up of 16 amino acids. CDR1 and CDR2 from the germline V gene are SGHAT and FQDESV (reference sequence). The CDR3 DNA is TGTGCCAGCAGCCCATTGGGACAGGGGGCATGGGACGAGCAGTACTTC. Translating it yields CASSPLGQGAWDEQYF.